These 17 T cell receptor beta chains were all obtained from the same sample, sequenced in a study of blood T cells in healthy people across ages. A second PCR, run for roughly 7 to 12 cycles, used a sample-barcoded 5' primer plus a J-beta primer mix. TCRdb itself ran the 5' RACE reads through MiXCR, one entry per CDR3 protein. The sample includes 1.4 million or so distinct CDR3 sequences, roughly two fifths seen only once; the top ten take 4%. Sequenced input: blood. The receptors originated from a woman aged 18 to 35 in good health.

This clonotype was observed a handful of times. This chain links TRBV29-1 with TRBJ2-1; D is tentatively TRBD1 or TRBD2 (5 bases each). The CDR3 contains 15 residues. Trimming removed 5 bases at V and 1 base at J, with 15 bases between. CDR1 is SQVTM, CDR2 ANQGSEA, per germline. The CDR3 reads CSVPTYWGSYNEQFF. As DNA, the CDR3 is TGCAGCGTTCCCACGTACTGGGGGTCCTACAATGAGCAGTTCTTC.

This CDR3 reads CASSQDWQGVTSTDTQYF. For the CDR3, the DNA is TGCGCCAGCAGCCAAGATTGGCAGGGGGTTACGAGCACAGATACGCAGTATTTT. This chain links TRBV4-3 with TRBJ2-3; 7 nucleotides align to TRBD1. J was trimmed by 0 bases and V by 0 bases; bases with no gene match: 9. This CDR3 is 18 amino acids long. CDR1 and CDR2 (germline): LGHNA, YSLEER.

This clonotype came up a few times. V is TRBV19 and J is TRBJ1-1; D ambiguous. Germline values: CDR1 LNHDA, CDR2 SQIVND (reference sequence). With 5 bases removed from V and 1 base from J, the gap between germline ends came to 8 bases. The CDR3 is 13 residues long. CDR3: CASSYTENTEAFF. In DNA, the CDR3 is TGTGCCAGTAGTTACACAGAGAACACTGAAGCTTTCTTT.

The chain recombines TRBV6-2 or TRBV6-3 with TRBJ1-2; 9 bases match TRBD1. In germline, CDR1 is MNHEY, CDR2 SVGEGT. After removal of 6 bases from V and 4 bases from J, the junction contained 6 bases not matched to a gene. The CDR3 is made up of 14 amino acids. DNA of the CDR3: TGTGCCAGCAGGACGACAGGGGGAGTCTATGGCTACACCTTC. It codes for CASRTTGGVYGYTF.

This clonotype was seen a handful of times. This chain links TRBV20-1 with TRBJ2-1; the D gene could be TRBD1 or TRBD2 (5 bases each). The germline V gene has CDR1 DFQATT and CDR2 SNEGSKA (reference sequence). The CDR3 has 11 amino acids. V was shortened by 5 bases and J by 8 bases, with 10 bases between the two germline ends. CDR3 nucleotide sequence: TGCAGTGCTTCGGGGCTCCATGAGCAGTTCTTC. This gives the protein CSASGLHEQFF.

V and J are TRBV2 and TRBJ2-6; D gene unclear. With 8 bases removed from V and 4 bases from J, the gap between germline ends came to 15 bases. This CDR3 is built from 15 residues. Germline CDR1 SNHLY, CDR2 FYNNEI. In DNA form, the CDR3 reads TGTGCCAGCTCTGAACTCGGCTACGGGGCCAACGTCCTGACTTTC. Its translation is CASSELGYGANVLTF.

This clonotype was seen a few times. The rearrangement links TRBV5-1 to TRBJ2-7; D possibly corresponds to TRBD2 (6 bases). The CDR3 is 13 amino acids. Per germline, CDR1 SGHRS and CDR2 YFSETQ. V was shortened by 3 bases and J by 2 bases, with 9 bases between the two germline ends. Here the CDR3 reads CASSWERAYEQYF. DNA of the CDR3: TGCGCCAGCAGCTGGGAGCGGGCCTACGAGCAGTACTTC.

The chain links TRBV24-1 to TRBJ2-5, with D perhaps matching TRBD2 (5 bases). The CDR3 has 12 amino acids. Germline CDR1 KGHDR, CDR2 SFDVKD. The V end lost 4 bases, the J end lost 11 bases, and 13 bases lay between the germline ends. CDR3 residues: CATSEASLEQYF. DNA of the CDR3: TGTGCCACCAGTGAGGCTAGCCTTGAGCAGTACTTC.

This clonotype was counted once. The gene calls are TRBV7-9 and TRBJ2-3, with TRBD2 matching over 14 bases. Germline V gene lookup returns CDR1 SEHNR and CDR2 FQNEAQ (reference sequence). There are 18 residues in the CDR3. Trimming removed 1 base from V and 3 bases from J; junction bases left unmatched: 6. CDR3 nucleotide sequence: TGTGCCAGCAGCTTAGGGGGGACTAGCGGGAGTGGGACAGATACGCAGTATTTT. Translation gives CASSLGGTSGSGTDTQYF.

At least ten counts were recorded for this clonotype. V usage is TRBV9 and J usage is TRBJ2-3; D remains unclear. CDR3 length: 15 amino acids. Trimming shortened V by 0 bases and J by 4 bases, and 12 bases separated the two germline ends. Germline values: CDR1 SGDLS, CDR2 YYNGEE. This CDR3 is CASSVEALVADTQYF. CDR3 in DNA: TGTGCCAGCAGCGTAGAGGCGCTCGTAGCAGATACGCAGTATTTT.

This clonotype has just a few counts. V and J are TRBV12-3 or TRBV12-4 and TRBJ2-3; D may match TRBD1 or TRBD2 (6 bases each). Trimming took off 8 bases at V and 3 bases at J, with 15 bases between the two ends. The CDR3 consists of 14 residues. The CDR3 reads CASRLQGRTDTQYF. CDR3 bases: TGTGCCAGCCGGCTTCAGGGGAGGACAGATACGCAGTATTTT.

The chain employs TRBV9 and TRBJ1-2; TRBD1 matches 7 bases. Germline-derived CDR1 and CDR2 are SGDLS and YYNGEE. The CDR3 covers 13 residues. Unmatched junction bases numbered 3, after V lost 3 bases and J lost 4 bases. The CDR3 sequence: CASSAQGGYGYTF. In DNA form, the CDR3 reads TGTGCCAGCAGCGCCCAGGGGGGCTATGGCTACACCTTC.

The CDR3 loop reads CASSSGWGDQLEIGQYF. CDR3 DNA sequence: TGTGCCAGCAGTTCGGGGTGGGGCGATCAGTTGGAGATTGGGCAGTATTTT. The chain is built from TRBV6-2 or TRBV6-3 and TRBJ2-3; either TRBD1 or TRBD2 may fit D (5 bases each). CDR1 and CDR2 from the germline V gene are MNHEY and SVGEGT. Trimming pared 4 bases from V and 11 bases from J, leaving 28 bases between. This CDR3 comprises 17 residues.

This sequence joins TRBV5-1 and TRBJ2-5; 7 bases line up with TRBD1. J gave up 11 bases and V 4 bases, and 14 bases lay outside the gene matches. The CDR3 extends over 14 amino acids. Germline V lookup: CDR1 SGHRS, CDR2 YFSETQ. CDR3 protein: CASSPDRAYNEQYF. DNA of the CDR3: TGCGCCAGCAGCCCTGACAGGGCCTACAATGAGCAGTACTTC.

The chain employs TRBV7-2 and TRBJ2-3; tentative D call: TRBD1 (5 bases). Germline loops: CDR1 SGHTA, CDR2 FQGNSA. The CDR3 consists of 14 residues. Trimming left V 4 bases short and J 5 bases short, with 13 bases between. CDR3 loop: CASSSPWGIDTQYF. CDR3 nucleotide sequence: TGTGCCAGCAGCTCCCCGTGGGGCATAGATACGCAGTATTTT. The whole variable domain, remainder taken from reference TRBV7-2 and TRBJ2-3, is GAGVSQSPSNKVTEKGKDVELRCDPISGHTALYWYRQSLGQGLEFLIYFQGNSAPDKSGLPSDRFSAERTGGSVSTLTIQRTQQEDSAVYLCASSSPWGIDTQYFGPGTRLTVL.

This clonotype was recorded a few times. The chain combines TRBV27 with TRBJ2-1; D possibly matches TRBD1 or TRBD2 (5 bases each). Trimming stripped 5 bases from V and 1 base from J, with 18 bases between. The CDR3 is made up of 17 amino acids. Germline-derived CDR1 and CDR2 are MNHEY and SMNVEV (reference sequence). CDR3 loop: CASSEFGGLRSYNEQFF. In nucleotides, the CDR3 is TGTGCCAGCAGTGAATTTGGGGGTCTTAGGTCCTACAATGAGCAGTTCTTC.

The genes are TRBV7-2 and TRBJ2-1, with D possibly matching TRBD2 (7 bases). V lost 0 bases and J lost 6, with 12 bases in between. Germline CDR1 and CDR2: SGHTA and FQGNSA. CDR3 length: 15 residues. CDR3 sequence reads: CASSLAGGGLNEQFF. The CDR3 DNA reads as TGTGCCAGCAGCTTAGCAGGCGGGGGCCTCAATGAGCAGTTCTTC.